These T cell receptor beta chains were read from a single sample in a study of T-cell reconstitution after alpha-beta-depleted transplantation in children. TCRdb reprocessed the PCR reads with MiXCR, giving one entry per CDR3 protein. The data contain approximately 1,000,000 distinct CDR3 sequences, about 30% of them singletons. The specimen was PBMCs, mostly from graft donor cells, collected 360 days after TCRalphabeta/CD19-depleted stem cell transplant. The receptors shown here come from a boy under two years old who had a stem cell transplant for SCID, so the T cells may come from the graft donor. Both conserved end residues are part of each CDR3. A D gene is named only where the DNA matches it firmly. Size values are once, few and many counts, or a class for expanded clones, and some rows have none.

d_call	clone_size	j_call	v_call	cdr3_aa	cdr3_nt
TRBD1	-	TRBJ2-7	TRBV7-6	CASSFRDSHYEQYF	TGTGCCAGCAGCTTTCGGGACAGCCACTACGAGCAGTACTTC
TRBD2	few	TRBJ2-5	TRBV5-1	CASSLGSGGRQETQYF	TGCGCCAGCAGCTTGGGGAGCGGGGGGCGGCAAGAGACCCAGTACTTC
-	few	TRBJ2-3	TRBV12-3/TRBV12-4	CASSTVADTQYF	TGTGCCAGCAGTACGGTAGCAGATACGCAGTATTTT
-	-	TRBJ2-1	TRBV28	CASKGGPFYNEQFF	TGTGCCAGTAAGGGGGGGCCGTTCTACAATGAGCAGTTCTTC
-	-	TRBJ2-5	TRBV12-3/TRBV12-4	CASSFFPQETQYF	TGTGCCAGCAGTTTTTTCCCGCAAGAGACCCAGTACTTC
-	-	TRBJ2-7	TRBV2	CASSEMAKDYEQYF	TGTGCCAGCAGTGAAATGGCCAAAGACTACGAGCAGTACTTC
TRBD2	-	TRBJ2-1	TRBV10-3	CAISPGTSPVNEQFF	TGTGCCATCAGCCCCGGGACTAGCCCCGTCAATGAGCAGTTCTTC
-	-	TRBJ2-3	TRBV15	CATSREGRSTDTQYF	TGTGCCACCAGCAGAGAAGGCAGGAGCACAGATACGCAGTATTTT
TRBD2	-	TRBJ2-1	TRBV11-1	CASSVSLTSGGAGYNEQFF	TGTGCCAGCAGCGTTAGTTTGACTAGCGGGGGGGCCGGTTACAATGAGCAGTTCTTC
-	few	TRBJ2-1	TRBV29-1	CSSLIYDYNEQFF	TGCAGCTCGTTAATTTACGACTACAATGAGCAGTTCTTC
TRBD2	-	TRBJ2-5	TRBV4-3	CASSQGSGGQETQYF	TGCGCCAGCAGCCAAGGGTCGGGAGGACAAGAGACCCAGTACTTC
-	few	TRBJ1-2	TRBV14	CASSRGSIYGYTF	TGTGCCAGCAGCCGTGGGTCTATCTATGGCTACACCTTC
-	few	TRBJ2-2	TRBV7-9	CASSLVDWYTGELFF	TGTGCCAGCAGCTTAGTGGATTGGTACACCGGGGAGCTGTTTTTT
-	few	TRBJ2-7	TRBV20-1	CSARDPRRIYEQYF	TGCAGTGCTAGAGATCCCCGACGAATCTACGAGCAGTACTTC
-	few	TRBJ2-4	TRBV20-1	CSARDNRGAGYF	TGCAGTGCTAGAGATAATCGGGGGGCCGGGTACTTC
-	-	TRBJ1-4	TRBV25-1	CASSEGAGEKLFF	TGTGCCAGCAGTGAGGGGGCTGGTGAAAAACTGTTTTTT
-	few	TRBJ2-2	TRBV12-3/TRBV12-4	CASGTAGTTGELFF	TGTGCCAGCGGAACAGCAGGGACGACCGGGGAGCTGTTTTTT
-	-	TRBJ1-4	TRBV5-1	CASSLAGTSIGEKLFF	TGCGCCAGCAGCTTGGCCGGGACATCTATTGGAGAAAAACTGTTTTTT
-	-	TRBJ2-3	TRBV27	CASWGANTDTQYF	TGTGCCAGCTGGGGGGCCAACACAGATACGCAGTATTTT
-	few	TRBJ2-3	TRBV29-1	CSVEGYGWTDTQYF	TGCAGCGTTGAAGGTTACGGGTGGACAGATACGCAGTATTTT
-	-	TRBJ1-6	TRBV5-1	CASSFGQGYNSPLHF	TGCGCCAGCAGCTTTGGCCAGGGATATAATTCACCCCTCCACTTT
TRBD1	few	TRBJ2-1	TRBV7-9	CASSRTGVRNEQFF	TGTGCCAGCAGCCGAACAGGGGTTCGCAATGAGCAGTTCTTC
-	-	TRBJ2-3	TRBV12-3/TRBV12-4	CASSLSRLLPTPDTQYF	TGTGCCAGCAGTTTGTCGCGACTACTCCCAACCCCAGATACGCAGTATTTT
-	few	TRBJ2-3	TRBV4-3	CASSRGTAGGNTQYF	TGCGCCAGCAGCCGAGGGACGGCTGGGGGGAATACGCAGTATTTT
-	many	TRBJ2-3	TRBV18	CASSPRRVSTDTQYF	TGTGCCAGCTCACCTCGACGGGTTAGCACAGATACGCAGTATTTT
-	-	TRBJ2-5	TRBV7-9	CASSLGYPETQYF	TGTGCCAGCAGTCTTGGGTATCCGGAGACCCAGTACTTC
-	-	TRBJ2-7	TRBV27	CASSLVAGAREQYF	TGTGCCAGCAGTTTAGTTGCAGGGGCCCGCGAGCAGTACTTC
TRBD1	-	TRBJ2-7	TRBV4-1	CASSQYPGTGGVEQYF	TGCGCCAGCAGCCAGTACCCCGGGACAGGGGGTGTCGAGCAGTACTTC
TRBD2	few	TRBJ2-5	TRBV12-3/TRBV12-4	CASSSTPGLGQETQYF	TGTGCCAGCAGTTCGACTCCGGGACTAGGCCAAGAGACCCAGTACTTC